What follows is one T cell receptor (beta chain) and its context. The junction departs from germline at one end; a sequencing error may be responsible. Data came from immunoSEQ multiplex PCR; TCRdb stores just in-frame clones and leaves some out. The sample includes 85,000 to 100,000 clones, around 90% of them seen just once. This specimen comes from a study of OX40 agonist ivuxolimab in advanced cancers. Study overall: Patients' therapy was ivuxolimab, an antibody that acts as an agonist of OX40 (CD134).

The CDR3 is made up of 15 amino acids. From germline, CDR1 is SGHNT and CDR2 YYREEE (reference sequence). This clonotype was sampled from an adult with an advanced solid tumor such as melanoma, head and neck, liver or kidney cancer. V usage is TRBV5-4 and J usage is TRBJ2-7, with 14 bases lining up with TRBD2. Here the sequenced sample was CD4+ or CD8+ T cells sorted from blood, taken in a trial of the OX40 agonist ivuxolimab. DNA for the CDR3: TGCGCCAGCAGCCAATGGGGACTAGCGGGAGCCGAGCAGTACTTC. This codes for CASSQWGLAGAEQYF.